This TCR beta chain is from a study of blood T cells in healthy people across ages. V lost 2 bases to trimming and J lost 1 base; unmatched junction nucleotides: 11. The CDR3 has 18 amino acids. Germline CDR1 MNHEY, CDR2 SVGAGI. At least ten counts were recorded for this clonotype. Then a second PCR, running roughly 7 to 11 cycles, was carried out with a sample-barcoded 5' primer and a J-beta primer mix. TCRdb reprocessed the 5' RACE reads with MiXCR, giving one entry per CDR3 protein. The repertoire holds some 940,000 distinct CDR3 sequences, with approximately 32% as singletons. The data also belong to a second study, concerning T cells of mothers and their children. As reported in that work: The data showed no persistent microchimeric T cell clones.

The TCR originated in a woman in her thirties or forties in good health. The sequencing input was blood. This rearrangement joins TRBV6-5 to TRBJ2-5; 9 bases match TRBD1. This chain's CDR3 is CASSYPSFGQGSQETQYF. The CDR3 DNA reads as TGTGCCAGCAGTTACCCGTCGTTTGGACAGGGGTCCCAAGAGACCCAGTACTTC.